What follows are 3 T cell receptor beta chains derived from one specimen sequenced in a study of T-cell memory formation after mild COVID-19. TCRdb ran MiXCR on the 5' RACE reads and lists one entry per CDR3 protein. The sample lists approximately 210,000 distinct CDR3 sequences, about 17% seen once, with roughly 2.4% in the top ten. The sequenced material came from PBMCs or a T cell subset sorted from them (not recorded which). These receptors were taken from an adult woman who had mild COVID-19 (a few samples of this study predate the infection). Cell type and time point are not known.

This clonotype was seen only a few times. The chain couples TRBV2 to TRBJ1-2; no clear D gene. Germline CDR1 and CDR2: SNHLY and FYNNEI. The CDR3 has 10 residues. Deletions cut 3 bases from V and 6 bases from J, with 2 bases between. In DNA form, the CDR3 reads TGTGCCAGCAGTGAGGATGGCTACACCTTC. This encodes CASSEDGYTF.

V is TRBV29-1 and J is TRBJ1-1, with a tentative D call TRBD1 (6 bases). This CDR3 spans 12 amino acids. V was cut by 7 bases and J by 5 bases, with 14 bases left in between. Germline CDR1 reads SQVTM; CDR2 reads ANQGSEA. Written as DNA, the CDR3 is TGCAGCGGTGGAGGGAGGGGGACTGAAGCTTTCTTT. It translates to CSGGGRGTEAFF.

CDR3 region: CASSHGLAGAYEQYF. The DNA for the CDR3 is TGTGCCAGCAGCCACGGACTAGCGGGAGCTTACGAGCAGTACTTC. The chain recombines TRBV12-3 or TRBV12-4 with TRBJ2-7, with TRBD2 matching over 13 bases. This CDR3 contains 15 residues. Germline trimming cut 6 bases from V and 4 bases from J; bases unmatched to any gene: 6.